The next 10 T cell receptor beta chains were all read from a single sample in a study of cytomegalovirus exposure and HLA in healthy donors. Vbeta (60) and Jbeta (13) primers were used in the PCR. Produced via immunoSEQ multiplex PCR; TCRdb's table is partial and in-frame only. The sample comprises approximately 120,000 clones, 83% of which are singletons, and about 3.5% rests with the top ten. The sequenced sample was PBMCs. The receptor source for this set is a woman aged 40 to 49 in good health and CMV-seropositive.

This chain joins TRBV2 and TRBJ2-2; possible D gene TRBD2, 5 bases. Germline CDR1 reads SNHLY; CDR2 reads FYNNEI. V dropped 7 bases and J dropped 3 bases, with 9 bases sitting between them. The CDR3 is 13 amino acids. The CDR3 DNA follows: TGTGCCAGCAAGTTTAGCGACACCGGGGAGCTGTTTTTT. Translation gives CASKFSDTGELFF.

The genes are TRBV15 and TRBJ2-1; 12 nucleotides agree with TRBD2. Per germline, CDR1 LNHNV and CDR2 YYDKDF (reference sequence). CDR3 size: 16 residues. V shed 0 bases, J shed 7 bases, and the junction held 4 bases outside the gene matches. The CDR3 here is CATSRDGLAGINEQFF. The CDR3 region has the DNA TGTGCCACCAGCAGAGATGGACTAGCGGGAATAAATGAGCAGTTCTTC.

The CDR3 DNA follows: TGCGCCAGCAGCTCGGACAGGCCCCCTTCCGAGCAGTACTTC. It yields the protein CASSSDRPPSEQYF. This sequence joins TRBV5-1 and TRBJ2-7; 7 bases agree with TRBD1. With V trimmed by 3 bases and J by 6 bases, 9 bases remained unmatched. Looked up from germline, CDR1 is SGHRS and CDR2 is YFSETQ. The CDR3 sequence is 14 residues long.

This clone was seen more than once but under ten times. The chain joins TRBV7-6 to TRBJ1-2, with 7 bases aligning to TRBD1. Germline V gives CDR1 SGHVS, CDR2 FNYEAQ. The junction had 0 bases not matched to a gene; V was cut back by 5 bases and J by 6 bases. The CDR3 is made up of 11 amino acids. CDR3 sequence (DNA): TGTGCCAGCAGCGGACAGGATGGCTACACCTTC. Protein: CASSGQDGYTF.

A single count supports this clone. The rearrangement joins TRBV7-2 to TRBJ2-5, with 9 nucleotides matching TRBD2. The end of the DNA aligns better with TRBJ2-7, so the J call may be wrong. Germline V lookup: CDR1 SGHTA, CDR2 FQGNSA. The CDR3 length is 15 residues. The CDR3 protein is CASSFGSGGPYEQYF. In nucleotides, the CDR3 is TGTGCCAGCAGCTTTGGTAGCGGGGGCCCCTACGAGCAGTACTTC.

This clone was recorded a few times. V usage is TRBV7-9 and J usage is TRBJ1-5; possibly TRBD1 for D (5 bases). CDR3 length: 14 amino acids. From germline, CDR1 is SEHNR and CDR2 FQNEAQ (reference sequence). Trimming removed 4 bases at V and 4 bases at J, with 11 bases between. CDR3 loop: CASSSGTLNQPQHF. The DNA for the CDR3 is TGTGCCAGCAGCTCCGGGACTCTAAATCAGCCCCAGCATTTT.

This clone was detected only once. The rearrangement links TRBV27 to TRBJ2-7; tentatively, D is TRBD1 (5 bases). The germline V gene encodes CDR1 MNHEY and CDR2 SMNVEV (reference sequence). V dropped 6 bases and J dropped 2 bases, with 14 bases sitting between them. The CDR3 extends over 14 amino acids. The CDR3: CASSPRVGPYEQYF. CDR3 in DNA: TGTGCCAGCAGCCCCCGGGTGGGGCCCTACGAGCAGTACTTC.

CDR3: CASSLDRDRANTGELFF. In nucleotides, the CDR3 is TGTGCCAGCAGCTTGGACCGGGACAGGGCTAACACCGGGGAGCTGTTTTTT. This chain connects TRBV5-5 to TRBJ2-2, with 9 bases aligning to TRBD1. Germline V lookup: CDR1 SGHKS, CDR2 YYEKEE (reference sequence). There are 17 residues in the CDR3. Trimming removed 0 bases from V and 2 bases from J; junction bases left unmatched: 5.

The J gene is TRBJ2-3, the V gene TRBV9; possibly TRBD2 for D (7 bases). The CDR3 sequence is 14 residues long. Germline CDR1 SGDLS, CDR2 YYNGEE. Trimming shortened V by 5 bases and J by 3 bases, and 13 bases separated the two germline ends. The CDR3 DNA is TGTGCCAGCAGGCGGGGGCAGGGAACAGATACGCAGTATTTT. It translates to CASRRGQGTDTQYF.

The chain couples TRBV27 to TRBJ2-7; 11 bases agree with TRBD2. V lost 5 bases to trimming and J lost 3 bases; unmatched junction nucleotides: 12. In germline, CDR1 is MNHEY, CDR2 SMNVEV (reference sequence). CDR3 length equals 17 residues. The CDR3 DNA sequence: TGTGCCAGCAGTCCCCTAACCACTAGCGGGAGAGGCTACGAGCAGTACTTC. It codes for CASSPLTTSGRGYEQYF.